This paragraph reports one T cell receptor beta chain. CDR3 size: 13 residues. V was cut by 2 bases and J by 6 bases, with 11 bases left in between. In germline, CDR1 is SGHTA, CDR2 FQGTGA. This sample stems from a study of B cell selection in AIRE deficiency. The protocol was immunoSEQ multiplex PCR, while the TCRdb copy is restricted to in-frame clones and leaves out a portion. The top ten hold roughly 0.3% of the sample, which has approximately 19,000 clones, around 97% seen once. The sorted conventional CD4 T cells were gated as CD4+CD127+. Sequencing input: conventional CD4+ T cells sorted from PBMCs. V usage is TRBV7-3 and J usage is TRBJ2-7; D gene unclear. The TCR was taken from a human donor with AIRE deficiency. This chain's CDR3 is CASSLAWSGEQYF. CDR3 bases: TGTGCCAGCAGCTTAGCGTGGTCAGGCGAGCAGTACTTC.